This TCR beta chain was sequenced during a study of human T cells and chemical hapten exposure. The overall study: Patients, a majority of them female, were diagnosed with alopecia areata, totalis or universalis.

At least ten counts were recorded for this clonotype. The germline V and J ends were trimmed by 3 bases and 6 bases, with 12 bases remaining between them. The CDR3 is 14 residues long. The V gene's germline CDR1 is KGHSH and CDR2 LQKENI. The time point: patch test 2, 6 weeks after DPC sensitization. Treatment indicated: therapeutic diphenylcyclopropenone sensitization with weekly scalp DPC. TCRdb used MiXCR to reprocess the RACE reads, holding one entry per CDR3 protein. This table has some 45,000 distinct CDR3 sequences, more than 8.5% appearing once. The sequencing used whole blood, collected in connection with sensitization to the hapten diphenylcyclopropenone (DPC). The TCR comes from a woman aged 40 to 50 with alopecia areata. Some clones in this sample may be carry-over from other donors' samples. The rearrangement uses TRBV18 and TRBJ2-1; D ambiguous. The CDR3 region is CASSPSWLGNEQFF. In DNA form, the CDR3 reads TGTGCCAGCTCACCTAGTTGGTTGGGCAATGAGCAGTTCTTC.